These 5 T cell receptor beta chains originate from one sample sequenced in a study of beta chain features in type 1 diabetes. The study reverse transcribed the entire isolated RNA, so it sequenced expressed TCRB transcripts. The table came from immunoSEQ multiplex PCR; TCRdb's copy has only in-frame clones and leaves some out. The table records hundreds of thousands of clones, 10% to 12% of them present only once. Source material: naive CD4+ T cells from blood. These TCRs come from a woman between 18 and 30 years old in good health.

The chain recombines TRBV7-9 with TRBJ2-1, with D possibly matching TRBD1 (7 bases). CDR1 and CDR2 (germline): SEHNR, FQNEAQ (reference sequence). The germline V and J ends were trimmed by 4 bases and 6 bases, with 16 bases remaining between them. The CDR3 loop spans 15 amino acids. This CDR3 is CASSSSGGRGNEQFF. The DNA of the CDR3 is TGTGCCAGCAGCTCCTCAGGGGGGAGAGGCAATGAGCAGTTCTTC. Drawing the rest from reference TRBV7-9 and TRBJ2-1, the complete variable domain is DTGVSQNPRHKITKRGQNVTFRCDPISEHNRLYWYRQTLGQGPEFLTYFQNEAQLEKSRLLSDRFSAERPKGSFSTLEIQRTEQGDSAMYLCASSSSGGRGNEQFFGPGTRLTVL.

Notes on this clone: This same CDR3 is encoded by further DNA sequences in the sample. V and J are TRBV6-5 and TRBJ2-2, with D unclear. From germline, CDR1 is MNHEY and CDR2 SVGAGI. V was shortened by 1 base and J by 1 base, with 4 bases between the two germline ends. The CDR3 runs 14 residues. The CDR3 loop is CASSYLQNTGELFF. CDR3 in DNA: TGTGCCAGCAGTTACTTACAGAACACCGGGGAGCTGTTTTTT.

The chain joins TRBV15 to TRBJ2-5; perhaps TRBD1 as D (6 bases). V lost 6 bases and J 3 bases, leaving 23 bases between the germline ends. Looked up from germline, CDR1 is LNHNV and CDR2 is YYDKDF (reference sequence). The CDR3 is 17 residues long. CDR3 coding DNA: TGTGCCACCAGAGGCCCCCCTAGGGGGAAGACTGAAGAGACCCAGTACTTC. Translated: CATRGPPRGKTEETQYF. The full variable domain, its missing parts supplied by reference TRBV15 and TRBJ2-5, is DAMVIQNPRYQVTQFGKPVTLSCSQTLNHNVMYWYQQKSSQAPKLLFHYYDKDFNNEADTPDNFQSRRPNTSFCFLDIRSPGLGDTAMYLCATRGPPRGKTEETQYFGPGTRLLVL.

This clone appeared a few times. The V call is TRBV7-2, the J call TRBJ2-3, with 7 bases lining up with TRBD1. V shed 5 bases, J shed 0 bases, and the junction held 5 bases outside the gene matches. In germline, CDR1 is SGHTA, CDR2 FQGNSA. The CDR3 length is 15 residues. CDR3 nucleotide sequence: TGTGCCAGCAGCCCGACAGGGTATAGCACAGATACGCAGTATTTT. Translating gives CASSPTGYSTDTQYF. The full variable domain, its missing parts supplied by reference TRBV7-2 and TRBJ2-3, is GAGVSQSPSNKVTEKGKDVELRCDPISGHTALYWYRQSLGQGLEFLIYFQGNSAPDKSGLPSDRFSAERTGGSVSTLTIQRTQQEDSAVYLCASSPTGYSTDTQYFGPGTRLTVL.

This chain joins TRBV7-8 and TRBJ2-2; D remains ambiguous. The V end was cut by 3 bases, the J end by 3 bases, with 14 bases between. The CDR3 consists of 16 residues. Germline V gene sequence: CDR1 SGHVS, CDR2 FQNEAQ. The CDR3 sequence is CASSFLGPLDTGELFF. In nucleotides, the CDR3 is TGTGCCAGCAGCTTCCTCGGTCCCCTTGACACCGGGGAGCTGTTTTTT.